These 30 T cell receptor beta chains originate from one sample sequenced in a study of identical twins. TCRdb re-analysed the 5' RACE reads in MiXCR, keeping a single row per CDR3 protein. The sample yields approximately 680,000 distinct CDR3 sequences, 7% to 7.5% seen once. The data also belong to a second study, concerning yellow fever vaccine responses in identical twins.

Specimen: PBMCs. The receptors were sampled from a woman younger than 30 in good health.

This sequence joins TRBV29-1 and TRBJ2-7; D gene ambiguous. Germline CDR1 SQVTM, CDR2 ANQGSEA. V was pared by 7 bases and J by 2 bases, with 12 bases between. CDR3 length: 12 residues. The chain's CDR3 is CSANTEAYEQYF. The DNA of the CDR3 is TGCAGCGCTAATACAGAAGCCTACGAGCAGTACTTC.

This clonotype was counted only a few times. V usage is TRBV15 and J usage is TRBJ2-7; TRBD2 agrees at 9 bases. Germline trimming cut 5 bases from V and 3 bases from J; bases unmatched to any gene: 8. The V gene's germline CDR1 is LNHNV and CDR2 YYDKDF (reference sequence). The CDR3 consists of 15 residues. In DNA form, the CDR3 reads TGTGCCACCAGCCCTGGGGCTAGCGGGGACTACGAGCAGTACGTC. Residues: CATSPGASGDYEQYV.

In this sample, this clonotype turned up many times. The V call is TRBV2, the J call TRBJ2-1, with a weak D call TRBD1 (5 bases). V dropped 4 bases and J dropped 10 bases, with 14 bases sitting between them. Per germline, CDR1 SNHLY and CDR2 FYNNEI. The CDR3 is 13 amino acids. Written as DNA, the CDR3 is TGTGCCAGCAGTGGGCTAGGGGTTAGGGAGCAGTTCTTC. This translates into CASSGLGVREQFF.

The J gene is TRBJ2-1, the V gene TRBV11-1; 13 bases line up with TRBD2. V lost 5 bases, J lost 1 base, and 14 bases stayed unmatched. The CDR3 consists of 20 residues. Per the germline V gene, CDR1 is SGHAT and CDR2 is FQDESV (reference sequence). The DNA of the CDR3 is TGTGCCAGCAGCCCCCGCGGCGGGACTAGCGGGATGGGGTCCTACAATGAGCAGTTCTTC. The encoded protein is CASSPRGGTSGMGSYNEQFF.

CDR3 bases: TGTGCCAGCAAAACTTCAGGGGGGGGTTTATACGAGCAGTACTTC. Translated, it gives CASKTSGGGLYEQYF. This sequence joins TRBV28 and TRBJ2-7; D is perhaps TRBD1 or TRBD2 (7 bases each). This CDR3 has 15 residues. Germline V CDR1 and CDR2: MDHEN, SYDVKM. The V end was cut by 7 bases, the J end by 4 bases, with 20 bases between.

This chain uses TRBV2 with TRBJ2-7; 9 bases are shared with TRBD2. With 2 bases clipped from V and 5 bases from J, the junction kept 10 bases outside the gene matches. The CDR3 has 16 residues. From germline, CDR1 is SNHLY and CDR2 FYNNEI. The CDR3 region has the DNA TGTGCCAGCAGTGAACGCGGGAGGGCAGGCGGGGACGAGCAGTACTTC. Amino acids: CASSERGRAGGDEQYF.

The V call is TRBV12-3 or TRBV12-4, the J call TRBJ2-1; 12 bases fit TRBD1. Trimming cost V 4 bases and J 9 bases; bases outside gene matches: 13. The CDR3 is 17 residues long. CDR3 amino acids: CASSSWGTGTGGPEQFF. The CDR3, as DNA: TGTGCCAGCAGTTCGTGGGGCACCGGGACAGGGGGCCCTGAGCAGTTCTTC.

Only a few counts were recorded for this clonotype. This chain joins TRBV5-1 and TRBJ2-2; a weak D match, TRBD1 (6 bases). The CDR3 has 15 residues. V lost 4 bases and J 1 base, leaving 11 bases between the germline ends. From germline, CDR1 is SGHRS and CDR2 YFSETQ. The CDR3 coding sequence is TGCGCCAGCAGCGGTCGACAGGAGAACACCGGGGAGCTGTTTTTT. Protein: CASSGRQENTGELFF.

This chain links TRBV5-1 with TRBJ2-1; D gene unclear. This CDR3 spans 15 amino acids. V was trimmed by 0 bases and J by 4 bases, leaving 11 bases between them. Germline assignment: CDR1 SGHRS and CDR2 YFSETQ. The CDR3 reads CASSLEDAAYNEQFF. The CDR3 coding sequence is TGCGCCAGCAGCTTGGAGGACGCGGCGTACAATGAGCAGTTCTTC.

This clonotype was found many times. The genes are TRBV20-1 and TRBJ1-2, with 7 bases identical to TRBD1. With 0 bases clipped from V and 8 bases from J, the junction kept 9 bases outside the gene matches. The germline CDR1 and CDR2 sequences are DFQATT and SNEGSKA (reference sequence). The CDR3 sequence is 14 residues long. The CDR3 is CSAREGQGEVGYTF. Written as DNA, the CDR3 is TGCAGTGCTAGAGAAGGGCAGGGGGAAGTAGGCTACACCTTC.

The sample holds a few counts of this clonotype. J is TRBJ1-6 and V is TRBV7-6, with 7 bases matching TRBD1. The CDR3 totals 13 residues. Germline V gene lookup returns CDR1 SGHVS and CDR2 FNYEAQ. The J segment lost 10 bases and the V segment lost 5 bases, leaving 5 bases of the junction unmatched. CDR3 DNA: TGTGCCAGCAGCCGGGACAGCTTATCACCCCTCCACTTT. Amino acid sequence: CASSRDSLSPLHF.

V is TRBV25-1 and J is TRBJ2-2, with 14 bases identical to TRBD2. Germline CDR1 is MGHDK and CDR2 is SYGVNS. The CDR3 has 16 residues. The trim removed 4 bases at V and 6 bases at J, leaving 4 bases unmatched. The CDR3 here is CASSGGLAGVSGELFF. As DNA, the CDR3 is TGTGCCAGCAGTGGGGGACTAGCGGGAGTTTCCGGGGAGCTGTTTTTT.

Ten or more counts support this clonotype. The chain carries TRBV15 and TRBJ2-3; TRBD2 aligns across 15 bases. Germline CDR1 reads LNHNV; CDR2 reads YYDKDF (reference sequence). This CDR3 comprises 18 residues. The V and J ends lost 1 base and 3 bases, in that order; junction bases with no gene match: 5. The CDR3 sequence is CATSRVKGLAGGTDTQYF. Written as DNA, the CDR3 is TGTGCCACCAGCAGAGTTAAGGGACTAGCGGGAGGTACAGATACGCAGTATTTT.

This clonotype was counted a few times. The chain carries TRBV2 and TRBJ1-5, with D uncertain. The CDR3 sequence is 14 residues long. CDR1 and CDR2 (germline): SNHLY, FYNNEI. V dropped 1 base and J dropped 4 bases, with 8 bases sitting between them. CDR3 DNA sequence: TGTGCCAGCAGTGAAGGACTGATTAATCAGCCCCAGCATTTT. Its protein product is CASSEGLINQPQHF.

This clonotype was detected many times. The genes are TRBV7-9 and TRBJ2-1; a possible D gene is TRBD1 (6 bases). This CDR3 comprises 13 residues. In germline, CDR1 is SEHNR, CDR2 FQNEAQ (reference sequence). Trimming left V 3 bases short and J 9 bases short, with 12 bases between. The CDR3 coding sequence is TGTGCCAGCAGCTTGCGAGGGGGTGGTGAGCAGTTCTTC. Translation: CASSLRGGGEQFF.

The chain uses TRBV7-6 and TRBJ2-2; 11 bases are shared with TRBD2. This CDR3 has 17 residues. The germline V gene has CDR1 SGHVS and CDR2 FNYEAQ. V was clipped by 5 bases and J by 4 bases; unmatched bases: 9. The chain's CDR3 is CASSPLGTSGITGELFF. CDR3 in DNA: TGTGCCAGCAGCCCCCTAGGGACTAGCGGTATCACCGGGGAGCTGTTTTTT.

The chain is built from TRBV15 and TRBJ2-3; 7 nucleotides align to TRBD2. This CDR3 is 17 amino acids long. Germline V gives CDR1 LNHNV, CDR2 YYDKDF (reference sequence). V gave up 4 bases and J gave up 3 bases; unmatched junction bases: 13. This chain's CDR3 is CATSTHHLGTITDTQYF. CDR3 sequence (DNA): TGTGCCACCAGCACCCACCATCTAGGGACTATAACAGATACGCAGTATTTT.

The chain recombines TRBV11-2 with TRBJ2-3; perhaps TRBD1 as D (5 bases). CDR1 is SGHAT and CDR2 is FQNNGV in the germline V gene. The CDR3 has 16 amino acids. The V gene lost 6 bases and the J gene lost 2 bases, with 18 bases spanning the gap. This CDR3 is CASRSPGHHPTDTQYF. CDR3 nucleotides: TGTGCCAGCAGATCCCCAGGACACCATCCCACAGATACGCAGTATTTT.

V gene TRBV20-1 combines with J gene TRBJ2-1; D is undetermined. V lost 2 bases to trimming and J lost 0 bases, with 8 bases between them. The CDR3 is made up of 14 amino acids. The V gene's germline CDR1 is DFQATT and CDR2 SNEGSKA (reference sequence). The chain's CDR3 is CSARWQSSYNEQFF. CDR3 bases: TGCAGTGCTAGATGGCAGAGCTCCTACAATGAGCAGTTCTTC.

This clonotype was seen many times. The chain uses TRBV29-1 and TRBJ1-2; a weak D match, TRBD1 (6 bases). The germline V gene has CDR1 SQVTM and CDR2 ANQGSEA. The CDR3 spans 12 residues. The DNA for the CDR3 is TGCAGTGCCTCGGACAGCATCTATGGCTACACCTTC. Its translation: CSASDSIYGYTF.

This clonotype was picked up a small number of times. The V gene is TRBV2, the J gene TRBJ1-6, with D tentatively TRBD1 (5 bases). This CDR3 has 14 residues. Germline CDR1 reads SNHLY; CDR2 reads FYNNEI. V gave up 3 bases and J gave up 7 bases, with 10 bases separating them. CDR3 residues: CASSDVGENSPLHF. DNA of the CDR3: TGTGCCAGCAGTGATGTAGGGGAGAATTCACCCCTCCACTTT.

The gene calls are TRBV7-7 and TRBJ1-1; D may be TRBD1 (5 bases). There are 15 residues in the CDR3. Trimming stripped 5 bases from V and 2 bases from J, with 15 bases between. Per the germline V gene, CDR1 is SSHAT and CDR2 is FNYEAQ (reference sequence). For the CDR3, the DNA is TGTGCCAGCAGCCCCGGGGACGGCCAAAACACTGAAGCTTTCTTT. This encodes CASSPGDGQNTEAFF.

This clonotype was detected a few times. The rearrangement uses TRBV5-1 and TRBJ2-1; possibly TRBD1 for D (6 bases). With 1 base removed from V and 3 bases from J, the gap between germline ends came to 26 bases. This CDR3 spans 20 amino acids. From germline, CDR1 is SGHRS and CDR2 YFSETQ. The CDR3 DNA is TGCGCCAGCAGCTTGAGGACAGCTCAATATGCTGACTTACTCTACAATGAGCAGTTCTTC. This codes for CASSLRTAQYADLLYNEQFF.

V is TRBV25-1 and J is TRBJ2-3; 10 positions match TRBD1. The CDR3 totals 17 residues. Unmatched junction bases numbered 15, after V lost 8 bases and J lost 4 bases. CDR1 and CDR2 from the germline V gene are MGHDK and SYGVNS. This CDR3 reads CASPEGRTGGIADTQYF. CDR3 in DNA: TGTGCCAGCCCTGAGGGAAGGACAGGGGGAATTGCAGATACGCAGTATTTT.

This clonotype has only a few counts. CDR3 nucleotide sequence: TGTGCCAGCAGGAGGGGAGGGCAGGGTACCGGGGAGCTGTTTTTT. Its protein product is CASRRGGQGTGELFF. This chain uses TRBV2 with TRBJ2-2, with 7 bases that match TRBD2. The CDR3 is made up of 15 amino acids. V shed 6 bases and J 5 bases; nucleotides not matched to a gene: 9. Germline V lookup: CDR1 SNHLY, CDR2 FYNNEI. The variable domain in full, with the rest retrieved from reference TRBV2 and TRBJ2-2, is EPEVTQTPSHQVTQMGQEVILRCVPISNHLYFYWYRQILGQKVEFLVSFYNNEISEKSEIFDDQFSVERPDGSNFTLKIRSTKLEDSAMYFCASRRGGQGTGELFFGEGSRLTVL.

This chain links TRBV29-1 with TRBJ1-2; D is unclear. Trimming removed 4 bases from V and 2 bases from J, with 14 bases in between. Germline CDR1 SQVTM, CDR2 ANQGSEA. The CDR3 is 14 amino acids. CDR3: CSVVGQEKNYGYTF. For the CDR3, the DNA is TGCAGCGTTGTTGGGCAGGAAAAAAACTATGGCTACACCTTC.

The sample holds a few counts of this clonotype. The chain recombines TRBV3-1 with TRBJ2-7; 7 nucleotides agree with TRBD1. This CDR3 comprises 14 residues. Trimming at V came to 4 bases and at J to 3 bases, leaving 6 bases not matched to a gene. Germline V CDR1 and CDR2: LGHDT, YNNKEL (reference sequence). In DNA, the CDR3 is TGTGCCAGCAGCCCGGGACAGACAAACTACGAGCAGTACTTC. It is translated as CASSPGQTNYEQYF.

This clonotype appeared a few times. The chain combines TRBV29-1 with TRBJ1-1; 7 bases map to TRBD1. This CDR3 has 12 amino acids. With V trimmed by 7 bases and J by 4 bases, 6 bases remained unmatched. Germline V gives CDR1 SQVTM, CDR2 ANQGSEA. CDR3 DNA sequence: TGCAGCGGACAGGGTTTCGCCACTGAAGCTTTCTTT. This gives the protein CSGQGFATEAFF.

DNA for the CDR3: TGTGCCAGCAGCTTAGCTGGGACAGGGCGGGCCGGGGAGCTGTTTTTT. Translating gives CASSLAGTGRAGELFF. The J gene is TRBJ2-2, the V gene TRBV7-2; 9 bases are a match to TRBD1. CDR3 length: 16 amino acids. The V and J ends lost 0 bases and 6 bases, in that order; junction bases with no gene match: 5. From germline, CDR1 is SGHTA and CDR2 FQGNSA. Full variable domain (outside the CDR3, taken from reference TRBV7-2 and TRBJ2-2): GAGVSQSPSNKVTEKGKDVELRCDPISGHTALYWYRQSLGQGLEFLIYFQGNSAPDKSGLPSDRFSAERTGGSVSTLTIQRTQQEDSAVYLCASSLAGTGRAGELFFGEGSRLTVL.

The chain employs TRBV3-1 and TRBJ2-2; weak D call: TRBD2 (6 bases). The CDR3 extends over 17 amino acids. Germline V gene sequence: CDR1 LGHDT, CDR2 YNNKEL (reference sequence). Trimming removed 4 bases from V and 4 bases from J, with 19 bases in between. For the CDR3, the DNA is TGTGCCAGCAGCCCTCATGCTGGGGCAGCGGGCACCGGGGAGCTGTTTTTT. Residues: CASSPHAGAAGTGELFF.